The clone carrying this TCR beta chain was detected a few times. The data derive from a study of patients and donors after allogeneic stem cell transplantation. TCRdb re-derived calls from the RT-PCR reads in MiXCR, one entry per CDR3 protein. The sample has some 960,000 distinct CDR3 sequences, about a sixth seen once. Sequencing used blood, either unsorted or a sorted T cell fraction (not recorded which). The receptor's source is a human donor who was either an allogeneic HSCT recipient or a stem cell or donor lymphocyte infusion donor (not recorded which). It is not recorded whose cells these are; they may come from a transplant donor.

In DNA, the CDR3 is TGTGCCAGCAGCTCCTTTAGCGGGAACTACAATGAGCAGTTCTTC. This translates into CASSSFSGNYNEQFF. V gene TRBV7-3 combines with J gene TRBJ2-1; 8 nucleotides line up with TRBD2. V dropped 4 bases and J dropped 3; count of bases not matched to a gene: 5. The length of the CDR3 is 15 residues. Germline loops: CDR1 SGHTA, CDR2 FQGTGA.